This paragraph reports one T cell receptor (beta chain). These data belong to a study of blood T cell repertoires in COVID-19. Each recovered donor of Cohort 3 presented with two negative PCRs, clearance, or symptom resolution. Authors' analysis steps: Amplification of reference gene primers provided the estimated nucleated cell counts. The assay was immunoSEQ multiplex PCR, and TCRdb's table has in-frame clones only and misses some. D and trimming were read from the DNA, whereas the V and J calls and clone size are those reported in that table. This table holds 150,000 to 200,000 clones, 75% to 90% found once. The source material was PBMCs or T cells enriched from blood (not recorded which). The source of this sequence is a woman aged 45-65 years who had recovered from COVID-19.

This CDR3 reads CASMEGTGGGEQFF. The CDR3 nucleotides read TGCGCCAGCATGGAGGGGACAGGGGGCGGTGAGCAGTTCTTC. This chain joins TRBV5-1 and TRBJ2-1, with 12 bases matching TRBD1. The junction had 7 bases not matched to a gene; V was cut back by 6 bases and J by 9 bases. Germline CDR1 SGHRS, CDR2 YFSETQ. The CDR3 spans 14 residues.